These 3 T cell receptor beta chains were all obtained from the same sample, sequenced in a study of beta chain features in type 1 diabetes. Of the isolated RNA, all was reverse transcribed, and so the sequenced material was expressed TCRB transcripts. TCRdb's table, derived via immunoSEQ multiplex PCR, lists solely in-frame clones and lacks some. The sample includes some 110,000 clones, about 15% of them seen just once. These receptors' antigens are unknown. Whole-study results and caveats: Shorter TCRB CDR3s, moderately but significantly so, were found in Type 1 diabetes patients in all four CD4+ subsets.

Sample: central memory CD4+ T cells from blood. These receptors came from a man aged 30-40 years with type 1 diabetes.

This clone was detected only a few times. The chain links TRBV5-1 to TRBJ2-4; TRBD1 matches 7 bases. The CDR3 contains 14 residues. Looked up from germline, CDR1 is SGHRS and CDR2 is YFSETQ. J gave up 5 bases and V 1 base, and 3 bases lay outside the gene matches. The CDR3 loop is CASSLRDSENIQYF. In nucleotides, the CDR3 is TGCGCCAGCAGCTTGAGGGACAGCGAAAACATTCAGTACTTC.

The chain recombines TRBV20-1 with TRBJ1-1, with D uncertain. Trimming removed 1 base from V and 8 bases from J, with 8 bases in between. The length of the CDR3 is 11 residues. In germline, CDR1 is DFQATT, CDR2 SNEGSKA (reference sequence). The CDR3 reads CSARGTREAFF. The CDR3 DNA sequence: TGCAGTGCTAGAGGGACCCGAGAAGCTTTCTTT.

The rearrangement uses TRBV9 and TRBJ1-2, with D unclear. The V end lost 4 bases, the J end lost 4 bases, and 14 bases lay between the germline ends. This CDR3 region has 14 residues. CDR1 is SGDLS, CDR2 YYNGEE, per germline. CDR3 in amino acids: CASSPIEGSYGYTF. DNA for the CDR3: TGTGCCAGCAGCCCCATTGAGGGATCCTATGGCTACACCTTC.